This T cell receptor (beta chain) was recorded in a study of technical replicates of blood from several donors. Sequenced by immunoSEQ multiplex PCR; TCRdb stores in-frame clones only, minus some. The sample carries 80,000 or so clones, almost 99% recorded once. About this clone: An end of the junction differs from the germline gene, which may be a read error.

CDR3 size: 15 residues. The germline V gene encodes CDR1 SSHAT and CDR2 FNYEAQ (reference sequence). Material for sequencing was T cells isolated from PBMCs. The sequence was collected from a human donor in good health. The J gene is TRBJ2-2, the V gene TRBV7-7; D unresolved. The CDR3 is CASSLSYANTGELFF. The CDR3 DNA reads as TGTGCTAGCAGCTTGAGTTACGCGAACACCGGGGAGCTGTTTTTT. The variable domain in full, completed from reference TRBV7-7 and TRBJ2-2, reads GAGVSQSPRYKVTKRGQDVTLRCDPISSHATLYWYQQALGQGPEFLTYFNYEAQPDKSGLPSDRFSAERPEGSISTLTIQRTEQRDSAMYRCASSLSYANTGELFFGEGSRLTVL.